These 11 T cell receptor beta chains were sequenced from one sample in a study of blood T cell repertoires in COVID-19. Clones were sequenced by immunoSEQ multiplex PCR, and TCRdb holds only the in-frame ones, with some missing. The table has some 450,000 clones, roughly 90% seen once; the top ten hold 0.8% to 1%. Sequenced sample: peripheral blood. The receptor set was obtained from a man aged 18-30 years with COVID-19, enrolled during active disease.

The chain links TRBV11-1 to TRBJ2-7; a possible D gene is TRBD2 (6 bases). The length of the CDR3 is 13 residues. V was shortened by 4 bases and J by 4 bases, with 11 bases between the two germline ends. Germline V gene lookup returns CDR1 SGHAT and CDR2 FQDESV (reference sequence). The CDR3 region has the DNA TGTGCCAGCAGCTCCGGACTACCATACGAGCAGTACTTC. Translation gives CASSSGLPYEQYF.

This chain uses TRBV6-1 with TRBJ2-7, with D unresolved. Trimming took off 0 bases at V and 2 bases at J, with 14 bases between the two ends. Germline V gene data show CDR1 as MNHNS and CDR2 as SASEGT. The CDR3 is 16 residues long. The CDR3 DNA reads as TGTGCCAGCAGTGAAGCGCGCGCGCTCCAGGCCTACGAGCAGTACTTC. Translated, it gives CASSEARALQAYEQYF.

There are a few counts of this clone. The chain employs TRBV7-9 and TRBJ1-2; TRBD1 matches at 10 bases. V lost 11 bases and J lost 4; bases outside the gene matches: 16. Germline V gene sequence: CDR1 SEHNR, CDR2 FQNEAQ (reference sequence). This CDR3 contains 16 residues. In DNA, the CDR3 is TGTGCCGGATCCAAAACAACGACAGGGGGCGGCTATGGCTACACCTTC. Translation: CAGSKTTTGGGYGYTF.

This chain connects TRBV5-4 to TRBJ2-5; 10 nucleotides align to TRBD2. This CDR3 contains 18 residues. CDR1 and CDR2 from the germline V gene are SGHNT and YYREEE (reference sequence). Trimming took 3 bases from V and 0 from J; bases not matched to a gene: 11. In DNA form, the CDR3 reads TGTGCCAGCAGCTCAGGGACTAGCGAGAGCTGGTACCAAGAGACCCAGTACTTC. This translates into CASSSGTSESWYQETQYF.

V usage is TRBV6-5 and J usage is TRBJ1-5, with D unresolved. Germline lookup yields CDR1 MNHEY and CDR2 SVGAGI. The CDR3 contains 13 residues. Between the trimmed V and J ends, which lost 8 bases and 1 base, there was a span of 9 bases. CDR3 sequence reads: CASGLQSNQPQHF. CDR3 DNA sequence: TGTGCCAGCGGGTTACAGAGCAATCAGCCCCAGCATTTT.

The rearrangement joins TRBV5-8 to TRBJ1-5; maybe TRBD1 (5 bases). CDR1 SGHTS and CDR2 YDEGEE come from the germline V gene. This CDR3 spans 14 amino acids. V lost 0 bases and J lost 5, with 9 bases in between. The DNA of the CDR3 is TGTGCCAGCAGCTTGGGAGACAGCTATCAGCCCCAGCATTTT. It translates to CASSLGDSYQPQHF.

The genes are TRBV2 and TRBJ2-7; 7 nucleotides match TRBD2. Germline values: CDR1 SNHLY, CDR2 FYNNEI. The ends lost 6 bases at V and 1 base at J; junction bases unmatched: 6. The CDR3 has 14 amino acids. The CDR3 DNA reads as TGTGCCAGCAGGGGAGGGACTAAGTCCTACGAGCAGTACTTC. It translates to CASRGGTKSYEQYF. Based on the CDR3 plus reference TRBV2 and TRBJ2-7, the full variable domain is EPEVTQTPSHQVTQMGQEVILRCVPISNHLYFYWYRQILGQKVEFLVSFYNNEISEKSEIFDDQFSVERPDGSNFTLKIRSTKLEDSAMYFCASRGGTKSYEQYFGPGTRLTVT.

This rearrangement joins TRBV2 to TRBJ2-2; a weak D match, TRBD1 (6 bases). This CDR3 has 18 residues. V was trimmed by 5 bases and J by 6 bases, leaving 25 bases between them. Germline V gene data show CDR1 as SNHLY and CDR2 as FYNNEI. CDR3 loop: CASSNLTGSSPFAGELFF. The CDR3 nucleotides read TGTGCCAGCAGTAATCTTACAGGGTCCAGCCCCTTCGCCGGGGAGCTGTTTTTT.

This chain uses TRBV5-4 with TRBJ2-5; no clear D. The CDR3 length is 13 residues. V was cut by 3 bases and J by 4 bases, with 10 bases left in between. The V gene's germline CDR1 is SGHNT and CDR2 YYREEE (reference sequence). The CDR3 spells CASSSMSRETQYF. The CDR3 DNA is TGTGCCAGCAGCTCAATGTCGAGAGAGACCCAGTACTTC.

This chain joins TRBV11-2 and TRBJ1-4, with TRBD1 as a possible D gene (6 bases). Trimming took off 5 bases at V and 8 bases at J, with 12 bases between the two ends. Germline values: CDR1 SGHAT, CDR2 FQNNGV. The CDR3 contains 13 residues. The DNA for the CDR3 is TGTGCCAGCAGCGCCAGGGGAATCGAAAAACTGTTTTTT. It encodes CASSARGIEKLFF.

The rearrangement links TRBV3-1 (or the pseudogene TRBV3-2) to TRBJ1-5; D remains ambiguous. CDR3 size: 14 residues. V was cut by 0 bases and J by 6 bases, with 9 bases left in between. Looked up from germline, CDR1 is LGHDT and CDR2 is YNNKEL (reference sequence). The CDR3 region is CASSQDIISQPQHF. The CDR3 DNA is TGTGCCAGCAGCCAAGATATAATTAGTCAGCCCCAGCATTTT.